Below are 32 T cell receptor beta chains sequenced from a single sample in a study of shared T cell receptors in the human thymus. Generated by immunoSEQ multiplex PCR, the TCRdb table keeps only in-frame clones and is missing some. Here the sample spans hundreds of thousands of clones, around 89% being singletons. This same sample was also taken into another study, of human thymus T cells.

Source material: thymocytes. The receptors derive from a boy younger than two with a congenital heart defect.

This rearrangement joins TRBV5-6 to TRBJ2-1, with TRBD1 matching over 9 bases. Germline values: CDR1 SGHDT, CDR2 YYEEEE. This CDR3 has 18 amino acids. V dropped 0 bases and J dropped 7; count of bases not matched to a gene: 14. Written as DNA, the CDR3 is TGTGCCAGCAGCTTGGTCCCGGGACAGGGCATTTTCGGGAATGAGCAGTTCTTC. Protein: CASSLVPGQGIFGNEQFF.

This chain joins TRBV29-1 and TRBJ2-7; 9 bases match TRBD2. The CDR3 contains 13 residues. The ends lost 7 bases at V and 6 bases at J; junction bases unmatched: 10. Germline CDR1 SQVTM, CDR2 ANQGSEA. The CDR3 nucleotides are TGCAGCGCCCACCCGGGACTAGCTGGCGAGCAGTACTTC. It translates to CSAHPGLAGEQYF.

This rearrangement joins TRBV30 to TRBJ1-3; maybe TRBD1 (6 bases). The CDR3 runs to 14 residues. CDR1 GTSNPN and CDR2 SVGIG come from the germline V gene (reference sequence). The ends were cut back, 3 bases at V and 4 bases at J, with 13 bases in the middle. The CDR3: CAWRGTKVGNTIYF. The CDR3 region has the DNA TGTGCCTGGAGGGGGACAAAGGTCGGAAACACCATATATTTT.

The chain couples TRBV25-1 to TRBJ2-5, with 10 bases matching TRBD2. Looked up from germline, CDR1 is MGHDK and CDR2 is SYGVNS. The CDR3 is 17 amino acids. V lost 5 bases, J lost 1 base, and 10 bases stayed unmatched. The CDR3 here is CASSPRYSGRFQETQYF. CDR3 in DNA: TGTGCCAGCAGTCCGAGATATAGCGGGAGGTTCCAAGAGACCCAGTACTTC. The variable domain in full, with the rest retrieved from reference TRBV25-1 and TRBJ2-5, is EADIYQTPRYLVIGTGKKITLECSQTMGHDKMYWYQQDPGMELHLIHYSYGVNSTEKGDLSSESTVSRIRTEHFPLTLESARPSHTSQYLCASSPRYSGRFQETQYFGPGTRLLVL.

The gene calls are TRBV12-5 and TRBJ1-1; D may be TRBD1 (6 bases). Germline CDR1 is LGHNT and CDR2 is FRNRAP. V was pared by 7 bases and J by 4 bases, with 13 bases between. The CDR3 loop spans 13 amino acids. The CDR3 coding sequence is TGTGCTAGTGCCAGACAGGAGGTCACTGAAGCTTTCTTT. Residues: CASARQEVTEAFF. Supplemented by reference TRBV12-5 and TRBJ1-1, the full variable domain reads DARVTQTPRHKVTEMGQEVTMRCQPILGHNTVFWYRQTMMQGLELLAYFRNRAPLDDSGMPKDRFSAEMPDATLATLKIQPSEPRDSAVYFCASARQEVTEAFFGQGTRLTVV.

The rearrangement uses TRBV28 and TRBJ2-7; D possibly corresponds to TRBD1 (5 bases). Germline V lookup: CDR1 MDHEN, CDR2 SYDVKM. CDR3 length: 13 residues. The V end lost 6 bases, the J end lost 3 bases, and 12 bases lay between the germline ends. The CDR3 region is CASSLDSLYEQYF. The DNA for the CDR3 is TGTGCCAGCAGCCTTGACAGTCTCTACGAGCAGTACTTC.

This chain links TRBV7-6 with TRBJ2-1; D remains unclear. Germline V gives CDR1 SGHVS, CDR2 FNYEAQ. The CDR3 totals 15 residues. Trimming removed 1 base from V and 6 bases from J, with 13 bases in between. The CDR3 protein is CASSLDMVPPNEQFF. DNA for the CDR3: TGTGCCAGCAGCTTAGACATGGTGCCCCCCAATGAGCAGTTCTTC.

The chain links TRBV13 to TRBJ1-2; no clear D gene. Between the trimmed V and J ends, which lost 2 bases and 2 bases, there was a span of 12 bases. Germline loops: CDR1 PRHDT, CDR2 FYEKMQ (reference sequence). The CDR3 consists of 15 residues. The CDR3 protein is CASSLRGHGNYGYTF. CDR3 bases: TGTGCCAGCAGCTTAAGAGGGCATGGGAACTATGGCTACACCTTC. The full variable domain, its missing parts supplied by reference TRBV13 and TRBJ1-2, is AAGVIQSPRHLIKEKRETATLKCYPIPRHDTVYWYQQGPGQDPQFLISFYEKMQSDKGSIPDRFSAQQFSDYHSELNMSSLELGDSALYFCASSLRGHGNYGYTFGSGTRLTVV.

Here the CDR3 reads CASSQGLAGVLNTQYF. The CDR3 DNA is TGCGCCAGCAGCCAAGGACTAGCGGGAGTCTTGAATACGCAGTATTTT. This rearrangement joins TRBV4-1 to TRBJ2-3, with 12 bases aligning to TRBD2. The junction had 6 bases not matched to a gene; V was cut back by 1 base and J by 7 bases. The CDR3 runs 16 residues. CDR1 and CDR2 from the germline V gene are MGHRA and YSYEKL.

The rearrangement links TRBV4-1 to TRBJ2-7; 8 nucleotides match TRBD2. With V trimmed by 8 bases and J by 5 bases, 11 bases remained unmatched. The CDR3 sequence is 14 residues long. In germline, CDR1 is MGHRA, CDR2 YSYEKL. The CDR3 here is CASGYREGGDEQYF. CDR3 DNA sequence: TGCGCCAGCGGGTATCGGGAGGGCGGCGACGAGCAGTACTTC.

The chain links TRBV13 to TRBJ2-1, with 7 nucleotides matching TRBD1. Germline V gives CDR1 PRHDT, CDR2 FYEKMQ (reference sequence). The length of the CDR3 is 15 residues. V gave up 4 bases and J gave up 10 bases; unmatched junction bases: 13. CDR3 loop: CASSYRGPTRMEQFF. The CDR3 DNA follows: TGTGCCAGCAGCTACAGGGGCCCTACCCGGATGGAGCAGTTCTTC.

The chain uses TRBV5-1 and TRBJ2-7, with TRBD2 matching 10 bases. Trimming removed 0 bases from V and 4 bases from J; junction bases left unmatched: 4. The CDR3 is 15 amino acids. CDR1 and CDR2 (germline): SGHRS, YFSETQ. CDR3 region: CASSLVASGGYEQYF. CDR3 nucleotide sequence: TGCGCCAGCAGCTTGGTTGCTAGCGGGGGATACGAGCAGTACTTC.

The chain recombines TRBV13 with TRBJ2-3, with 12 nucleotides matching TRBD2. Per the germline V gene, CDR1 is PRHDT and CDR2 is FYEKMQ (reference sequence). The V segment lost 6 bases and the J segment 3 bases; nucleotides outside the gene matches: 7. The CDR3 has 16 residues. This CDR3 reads CASSPRTSGETDTQYF. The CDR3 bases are TGTGCCAGCAGTCCCCGGACTAGCGGGGAAACAGATACGCAGTATTTT. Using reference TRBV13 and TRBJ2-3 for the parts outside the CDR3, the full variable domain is AAGVIQSPRHLIKEKRETATLKCYPIPRHDTVYWYQQGPGQDPQFLISFYEKMQSDKGSIPDRFSAQQFSDYHSELNMSSLELGDSALYFCASSPRTSGETDTQYFGPGTRLTVL.

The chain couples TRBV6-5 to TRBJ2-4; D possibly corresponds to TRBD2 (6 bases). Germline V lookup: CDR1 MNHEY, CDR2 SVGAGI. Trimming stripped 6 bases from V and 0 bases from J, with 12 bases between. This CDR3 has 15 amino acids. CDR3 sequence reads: CASRASDLAKNIQYF. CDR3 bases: TGTGCCAGCAGAGCTAGCGACTTAGCCAAAAACATTCAGTACTTC.

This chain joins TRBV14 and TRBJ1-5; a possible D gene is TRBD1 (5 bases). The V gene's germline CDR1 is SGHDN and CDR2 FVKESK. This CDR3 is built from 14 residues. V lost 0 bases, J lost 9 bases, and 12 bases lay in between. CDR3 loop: CASSQESGKVPQHF. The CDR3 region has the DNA TGTGCCAGCAGCCAAGAGTCAGGGAAGGTGCCCCAGCATTTT.

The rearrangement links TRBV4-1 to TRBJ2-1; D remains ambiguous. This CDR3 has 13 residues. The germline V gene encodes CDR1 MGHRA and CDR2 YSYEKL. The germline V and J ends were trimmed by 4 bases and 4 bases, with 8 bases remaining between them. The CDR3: CASSPGFYNEQFF. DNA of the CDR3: TGCGCCAGCAGCCCCGGGTTTTACAATGAGCAGTTCTTC.

The CDR3 bases are TGTGCCAGCAGTCTAACAGGGGACAAAAACATTCAGTACTTC. Translated: CASSLTGDKNIQYF. The genes are TRBV6-6 and TRBJ2-4, with 7 positions matching TRBD1. The germline CDR1 and CDR2 sequences are MNHNY and SVGAGI (reference sequence). Trimming at V came to 5 bases and at J to 3 bases, leaving 4 bases not matched to a gene. The CDR3 is 14 residues long.

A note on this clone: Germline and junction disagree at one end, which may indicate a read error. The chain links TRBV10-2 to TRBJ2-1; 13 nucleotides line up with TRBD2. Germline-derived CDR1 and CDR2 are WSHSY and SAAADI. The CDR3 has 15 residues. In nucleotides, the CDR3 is TGCGCCAGCAGTCCCACTAGCGGGAGGGCCTATGAGAAGTTCTTC. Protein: CASSPTSGRAYEKFF.

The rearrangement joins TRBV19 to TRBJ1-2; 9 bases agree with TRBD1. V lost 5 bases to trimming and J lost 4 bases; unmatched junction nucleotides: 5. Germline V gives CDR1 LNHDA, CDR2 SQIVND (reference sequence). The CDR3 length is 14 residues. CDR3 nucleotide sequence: TGTGCCAGTAGTCTACAGGGGGCAAGCTATGGCTACACCTTC. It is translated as CASSLQGASYGYTF.

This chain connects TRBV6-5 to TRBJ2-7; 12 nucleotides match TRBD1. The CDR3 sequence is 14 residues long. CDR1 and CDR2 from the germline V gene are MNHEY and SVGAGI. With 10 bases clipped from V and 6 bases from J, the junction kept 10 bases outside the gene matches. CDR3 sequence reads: CANRAGQGAREQYF. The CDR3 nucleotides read TGTGCCAACCGAGCGGGACAGGGGGCGCGCGAGCAGTACTTC.

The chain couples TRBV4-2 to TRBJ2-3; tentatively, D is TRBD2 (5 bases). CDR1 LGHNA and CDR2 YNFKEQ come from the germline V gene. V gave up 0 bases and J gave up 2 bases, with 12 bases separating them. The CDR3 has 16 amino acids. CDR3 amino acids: CASSQDGSRPTDTQYF. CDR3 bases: TGTGCCAGCAGCCAAGATGGGAGTAGGCCCACAGATACGCAGTATTTT.

DNA of the CDR3: TGTGGCACTCGGGCCGGGGAGCTGTTTTTT. Translation gives CGTRAGELFF. The gene calls are TRBV28 and TRBJ2-2, with no clear D. The germline V gene has CDR1 MDHEN and CDR2 SYDVKM. This CDR3 is built from 10 residues.

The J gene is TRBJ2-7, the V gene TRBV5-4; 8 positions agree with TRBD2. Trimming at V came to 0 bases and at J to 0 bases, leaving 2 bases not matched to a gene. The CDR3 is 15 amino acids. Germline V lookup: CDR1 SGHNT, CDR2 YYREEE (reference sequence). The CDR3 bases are TGTGCCAGCAGCTTGGACGGGAGGGCCTCCTACGAGCAGTACTTC. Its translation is CASSLDGRASYEQYF.

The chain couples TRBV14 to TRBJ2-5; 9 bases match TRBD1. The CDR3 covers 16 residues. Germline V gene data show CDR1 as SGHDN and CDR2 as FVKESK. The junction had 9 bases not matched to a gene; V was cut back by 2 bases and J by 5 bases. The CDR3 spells CASSQTRDRESETQYF. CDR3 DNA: TGTGCCAGCAGCCAAACCCGGGACAGGGAGTCGGAGACCCAGTACTTC.

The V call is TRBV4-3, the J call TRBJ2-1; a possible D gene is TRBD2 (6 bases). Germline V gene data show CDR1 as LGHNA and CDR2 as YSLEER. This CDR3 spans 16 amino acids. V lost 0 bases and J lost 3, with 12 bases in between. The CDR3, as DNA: TGCGCCAGCAGCCAAGAAAGACGGCGGGACTACAATGAGCAGTTCTTC. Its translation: CASSQERRRDYNEQFF.

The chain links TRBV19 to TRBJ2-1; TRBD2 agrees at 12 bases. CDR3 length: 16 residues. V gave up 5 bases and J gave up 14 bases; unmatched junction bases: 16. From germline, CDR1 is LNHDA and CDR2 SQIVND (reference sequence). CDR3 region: CASSWAGLAGGGTEFF. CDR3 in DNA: TGTGCCAGTAGTTGGGCCGGCCTAGCGGGAGGGGGTACAGAGTTCTTC.

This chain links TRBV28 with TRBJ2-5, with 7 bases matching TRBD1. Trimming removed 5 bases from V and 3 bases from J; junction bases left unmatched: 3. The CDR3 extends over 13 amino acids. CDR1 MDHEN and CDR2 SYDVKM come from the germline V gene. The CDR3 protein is CASSPTGEETQYF. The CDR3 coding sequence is TGTGCCAGCAGTCCAACAGGGGAAGAGACCCAGTACTTC. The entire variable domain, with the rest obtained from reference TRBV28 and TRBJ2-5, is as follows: DVKVTQSSRYLVKRTGEKVFLECVQDMDHENMFWYRQDPGLGLRLIYFSYDVKMKEKGDIPEGYSVSREKKERFSLILESASTNQTSMYLCASSPTGEETQYFGPGTRLLVL.

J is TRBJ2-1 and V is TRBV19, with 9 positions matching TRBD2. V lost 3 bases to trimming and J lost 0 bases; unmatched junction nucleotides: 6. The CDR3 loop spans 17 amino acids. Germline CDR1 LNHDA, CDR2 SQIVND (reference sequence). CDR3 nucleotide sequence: TGTGCCAGTAGTATCTCACGACTAGCGGACTCCTACAATGAGCAGTTCTTC. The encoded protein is CASSISRLADSYNEQFF.

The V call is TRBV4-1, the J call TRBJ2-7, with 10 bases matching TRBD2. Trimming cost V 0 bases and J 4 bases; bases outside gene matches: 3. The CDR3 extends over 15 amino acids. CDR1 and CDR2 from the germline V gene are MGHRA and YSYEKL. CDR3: CASSQDTSGTYEQYF. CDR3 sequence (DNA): TGCGCCAGCAGCCAAGATACTAGCGGGACATACGAGCAGTACTTC.

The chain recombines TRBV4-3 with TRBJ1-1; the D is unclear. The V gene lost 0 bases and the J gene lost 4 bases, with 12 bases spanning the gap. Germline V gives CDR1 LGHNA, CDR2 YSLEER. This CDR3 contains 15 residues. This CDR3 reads CASSQDWRLSTEAFF. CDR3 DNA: TGCGCCAGCAGCCAAGATTGGAGGTTGAGCACTGAAGCTTTCTTT.

CDR3 protein: CASSGGDRGMSYEQYF. DNA of the CDR3: TGCGCCAGCAGCGGCGGGGACAGGGGAATGTCCTACGAGCAGTACTTC. The V and J genes are TRBV5-1 and TRBJ2-7; 10 nucleotides agree with TRBD1. Germline CDR1 and CDR2: SGHRS and YFSETQ. The CDR3 is made up of 16 amino acids. Unmatched junction bases numbered 8, after V lost 4 bases and J lost 1 base.

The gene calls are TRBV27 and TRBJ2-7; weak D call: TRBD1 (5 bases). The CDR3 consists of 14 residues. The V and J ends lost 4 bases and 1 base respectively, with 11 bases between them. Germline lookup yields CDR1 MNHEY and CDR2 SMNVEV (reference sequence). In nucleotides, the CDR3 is TGTGCCAGCAGTTCGCGACAGACTTCCTACGAGCAGTACTTC. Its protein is CASSSRQTSYEQYF.